This paragraph covers one T cell receptor (beta chain) sequence. As yet, its antigen is unknown. Nonspecific anti-CD3/anti-CD28 bead stimulation represents the broad CD4+ T cell repertoire. Responding CD4+ T cells were sorted by upregulation of both CD40 ligand and CD69. Sequencing used immunoSEQ version 4 in survey mode. Method: immunoSEQ multiplex PCR; TCRdb's copy keeps in-frame clones and lacks some. The data contain some 50,000 clones, about nine tenths of them singletons. The entry originates in a study of persistence of HIV-infected CD4 T cells. Study results and caveats: Antigen-responding cells were enriched for degenerate expanded CDR3beta sequences.

Germline CDR1 and CDR2: LGHDT and YNNKEL (reference sequence). The CDR3 totals 14 residues. Trimming pared 4 bases from V and 5 bases from J, leaving 14 bases between. Specimen: CD4+ T cells sorted from PBMCs after approximately 18-hour stimulation, collected from a patient who received antiretroviral therapy. This receptor was identified in an adult woman with HIV who was CMV-seropositive. V and J are TRBV3-1 (or the pseudogene TRBV3-2) and TRBJ1-1; D unclear. CDR3 amino acids: CASSLGQGKTEAFF. CDR3 nucleotide sequence: TGTGCCAGCAGCCTCGGCCAAGGAAAAACTGAAGCTTTCTTT.